The 21 T cell receptor beta chains in this list originate from one sample, sequenced in a study of control samples from healthy donors and cancer patients. Sequencing used immunoSEQ multiplex PCR; TCRdb keeps in-frame clones, though not all of them. Recorded for this sample: approximately 190,000 clones. Sequenced input: blood. Receptors were obtained from a woman aged 25-40 years in good health.

V usage is TRBV5-5 and J usage is TRBJ2-7; 8 bases are shared with TRBD2. The CDR3 is made up of 14 amino acids. Germline trimming cut 0 bases from V and 2 bases from J; bases unmatched to any gene: 1. Germline CDR1 is SGHKS and CDR2 is YYEKEE (reference sequence). The CDR3 region has the DNA TGTGCCAGCAGCTTGGAGCGGGGGCCCTACGAGCAGTACTTC. This encodes CASSLERGPYEQYF.

J is TRBJ2-7 and V is TRBV4-1, with no clear D. Germline V gene data show CDR1 as MGHRA and CDR2 as YSYEKL. Trimming cost V 0 bases and J 2 bases, with 11 bases left between them. CDR3 size: 15 residues. Written as DNA, the CDR3 is TGCGCCAGCAGCCAAGAATCGTACAGCACCTACGAGCAGTACTTC. Translating gives CASSQESYSTYEQYF.

The chain links TRBV5-1 to TRBJ2-2, with 7 positions matching TRBD2. The ends lost 3 bases at V and 1 base at J; junction bases unmatched: 6. The CDR3 runs 16 residues. Germline V gives CDR1 SGHRS, CDR2 YFSETQ. This CDR3 is CASSSLSGGNTGELFF. In nucleotides, the CDR3 is TGCGCCAGCAGCTCCCTTTCGGGGGGGAACACCGGGGAGCTGTTTTTT.

CDR3 amino acids: CSSHEQYF. CDR3 sequence (DNA): TGCAGCAGCCACGAGCAGTACTTC. The chain recombines TRBV20-1 with TRBJ2-7; the D is unclear. This CDR3 has 8 residues. Germline V gives CDR1 DFQATT, CDR2 SNEGSKA (reference sequence).

This chain joins TRBV7-9 and TRBJ1-1, with TRBD1 as a possible D gene (5 bases). This CDR3 has 13 residues. Germline loops: CDR1 SEHNR, CDR2 FQNEAQ (reference sequence). V was pared by 4 bases and J by 6 bases, with 12 bases between. CDR3 loop: CASSYATGSEAFF. In DNA, the CDR3 is TGTGCCAGCAGCTACGCTACAGGTTCTGAAGCTTTCTTT.

The chain couples TRBV27 to TRBJ2-7; D possibly matches TRBD1 or TRBD2 (6 bases each). Trimming shortened V by 5 bases and J by 3 bases, and 17 bases separated the two germline ends. The CDR3 is 15 amino acids. The germline V gene has CDR1 MNHEY and CDR2 SMNVEV (reference sequence). As DNA, the CDR3 is TGTGCCAGCAGTCCCTACGGGGGCACCCTCTACGAGCAGTACTTC. Protein product: CASSPYGGTLYEQYF.

The genes are TRBV19 and TRBJ1-1, with unresolved D. Germline CDR1 reads LNHDA; CDR2 reads SQIVND (reference sequence). V lost 3 bases, J lost 7 bases, and 18 bases lay in between. The CDR3 is 15 residues long. In nucleotides, the CDR3 is TGTGCCAGTAGTATCGTGCGAGCAGCCTTCCATGAAGCTTTCTTT. Translated, it gives CASSIVRAAFHEAFF.

The DNA of the CDR3 is TGTGCCAGCAGCGGAGGGAGGGGCAATCAGCCCCAGCATTTT. Amino acids: CASSGGRGNQPQHF. The V and J genes are TRBV3-1 (or the pseudogene TRBV3-2) and TRBJ1-5, with D uncertain. Germline V gives CDR1 LGHDT, CDR2 YNNKEL (reference sequence). This CDR3 comprises 14 residues. Trimming removed 5 bases at V and 2 bases at J, with 10 bases between.

The chain links TRBV19 to TRBJ2-3; possibly TRBD2 for D (7 bases). This CDR3 contains 23 residues. V lost 6 bases and J 4 bases, leaving 41 bases between the germline ends. The germline CDR1 and CDR2 sequences are LNHDA and SQIVND (reference sequence). CDR3 sequence (DNA): TGTGCCAGTAGGACCCTCAGGGGTTCGGGGGGTGACTCGAAAGTACTGGGGGCAGATACGCAGTATTTT. Its translation: CASRTLRGSGGDSKVLGADTQYF.

V gene TRBV28 combines with J gene TRBJ1-1; the D is unclear. Trimming shortened V by 3 bases and J by 0 bases, and 11 bases separated the two germline ends. This CDR3 spans 15 amino acids. Germline CDR1 MDHEN, CDR2 SYDVKM. The CDR3 DNA sequence: TGTGCCAGCAGTTTTGGGTACAGAGTGAACACTGAAGCTTTCTTT. This gives the protein CASSFGYRVNTEAFF.

The chain couples TRBV18 to TRBJ1-1, with D unresolved. Germline V gene lookup returns CDR1 KGHSH and CDR2 LQKENI. The V gene lost 4 bases and the J gene lost 0 bases, with 12 bases spanning the gap. This CDR3 is 15 amino acids long. The CDR3 DNA is TGTGCCAGCTCACACGCTCCAGCTTTGAACACTGAAGCTTTCTTT. It yields the protein CASSHAPALNTEAFF.

The CDR3 nucleotides read TGTGCCAGTAGTATAGACCGACCACTCCCTCAGGGACTCAATAGCAATCAGCCCCAGCATTTT. It yields the protein CASSIDRPLPQGLNSNQPQHF. V is TRBV19 and J is TRBJ1-5; maybe TRBD1 (5 bases). The germline gives CDR1 LNHDA, CDR2 SQIVND (reference sequence). Trimming shortened V by 0 bases and J by 0 bases, and 24 bases separated the two germline ends. The CDR3 has 21 amino acids.

The V call is TRBV4-3, the J call TRBJ2-7, with D uncertain. The CDR3 covers 14 residues. CDR1 is LGHNA, CDR2 YSLEER, per germline. The V and J ends lost 2 bases and 4 bases respectively, with 12 bases between them. Here the CDR3 DNA reads TGCGCCAGCAGCCAAAATAGCAAACGGTACGAGCAGTACTTC. Protein sequence: CASSQNSKRYEQYF.

The chain is built from TRBV2 and TRBJ1-3; 7 bases agree with TRBD1. CDR1 and CDR2 from the germline V gene are SNHLY and FYNNEI. With V trimmed by 5 bases and J by 4 bases, 8 bases remained unmatched. The CDR3 loop spans 15 amino acids. CDR3 amino acids: CASSPDRATGNTIYF. DNA of the CDR3: TGTGCCAGCAGTCCCGACAGGGCCACGGGAAACACCATATATTTT. Full variable domain (missing parts from reference TRBV2 and TRBJ1-3): EPEVTQTPSHQVTQMGQEVILRCVPISNHLYFYWYRQILGQKVEFLVSFYNNEISEKSEIFDDQFSVERPDGSNFTLKIRSTKLEDSAMYFCASSPDRATGNTIYFGEGSWLTVV.

The chain has TRBV28 and TRBJ2-2, with 7 positions matching TRBD1. The germline gives CDR1 MDHEN, CDR2 SYDVKM. V dropped 3 bases and J dropped 4; count of bases not matched to a gene: 8. The length of the CDR3 is 16 residues. This CDR3 reads CASSFKARGTTGELFF. In DNA, the CDR3 is TGTGCCAGCAGTTTCAAGGCCAGGGGGACCACCGGGGAGCTGTTTTTT.

Details on this clone: The same CDR3 arises from other DNA sequences in this sample as well. V and J are TRBV9 and TRBJ2-2; D is unclear. The germline V and J ends were trimmed by 0 bases and 4 bases, with 4 bases remaining between them. The V gene's germline CDR1 is SGDLS and CDR2 YYNGEE. CDR3 length: 13 residues. This chain's CDR3 is CASSVGSTGELFF. The CDR3 region has the DNA TGTGCCAGCAGCGTAGGCTCCACCGGGGAGCTGTTTTTT.

The CDR3: CATSIRSGANVLTF. The CDR3 nucleotides are TGTGCCACCAGCATCCGCTCTGGGGCCAACGTCCTGACTTTC. The J gene is TRBJ2-6, the V gene TRBV15; D unclear. The CDR3 runs 14 residues. Germline assignment: CDR1 LNHNV and CDR2 YYDKDF (reference sequence). The germline V and J ends were trimmed by 4 bases and 0 bases, with 4 bases remaining between them.

This chain joins TRBV15 and TRBJ1-5; no clear D gene. The germline gives CDR1 LNHNV, CDR2 YYDKDF (reference sequence). The CDR3 spans 14 residues. The V end was cut by 3 bases, the J end by 10 bases, with 16 bases between. The CDR3 sequence is CATSRQGPGSPQHF. The CDR3 DNA reads TGTGCCACCAGCAGGCAAGGGCCAGGTAGTCCCCAGCATTTT.

The V gene is TRBV5-1, the J gene TRBJ1-6, with a possible D match to TRBD1 (6 bases). This CDR3 spans 14 amino acids. V dropped 7 bases and J dropped 3 bases, with 11 bases sitting between them. In germline, CDR1 is SGHRS, CDR2 YFSETQ. CDR3 amino acids: CASRRQDYNSPLHF. DNA for the CDR3: TGCGCCAGCCGAAGACAGGACTATAATTCACCCCTCCACTTT.

V is TRBV2 and J is TRBJ2-2; TRBD2 agrees at 9 bases. The ends lost 2 bases at V and 4 bases at J; junction bases unmatched: 5. Looked up from germline, CDR1 is SNHLY and CDR2 is FYNNEI. This CDR3 has 16 residues. The chain's CDR3 is CASSEPRGGATGELFF. For the CDR3, the DNA is TGTGCCAGCAGTGAACCGCGCGGGGGGGCCACCGGGGAGCTGTTTTTT.

V gene TRBV21-1 combines with J gene TRBJ2-5; no DNA check was done on the table's D call, TRBD1. TRBV21-1 is deemed a pseudogene. This CDR3 region has 16 residues. The CDR3 here is CASSTAGGGQEETQYF. CDR3 nucleotides: TGTGCCAGCAGCACCGCAGGGGGGGGACAGGAAGAGACCCAGTACTTC.